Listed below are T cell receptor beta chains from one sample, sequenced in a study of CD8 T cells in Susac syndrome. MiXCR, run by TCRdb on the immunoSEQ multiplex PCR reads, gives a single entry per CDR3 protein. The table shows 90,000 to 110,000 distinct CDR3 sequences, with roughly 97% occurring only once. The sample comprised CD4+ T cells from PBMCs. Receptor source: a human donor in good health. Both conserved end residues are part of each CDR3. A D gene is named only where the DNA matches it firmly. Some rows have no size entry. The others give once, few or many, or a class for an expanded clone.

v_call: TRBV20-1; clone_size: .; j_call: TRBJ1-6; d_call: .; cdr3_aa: CSARDGGVSSPLHF; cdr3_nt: TGCAGTGCTAGAGATGGGGGGGTCAGTTCACCCCTCCACTTT
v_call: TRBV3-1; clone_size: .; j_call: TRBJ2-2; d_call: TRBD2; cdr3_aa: CASSQVGGLAAARTGELFF; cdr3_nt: TGTGCCAGCAGCCAAGTAGGAGGGCTAGCGGCAGCGAGGACCGGGGAGCTGTTTTTT
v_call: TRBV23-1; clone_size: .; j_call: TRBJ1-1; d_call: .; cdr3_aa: CASSQLYPGSNTEAFF; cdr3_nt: TGCGCCAGCAGTCAATTATACCCCGGATCGAACACTGAAGCTTTCTTT
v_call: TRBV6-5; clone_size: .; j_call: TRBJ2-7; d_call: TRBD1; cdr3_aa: CASKPGQGAWYEQYF; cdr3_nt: TGTGCCAGCAAGCCGGGACAGGGGGCTTGGTACGAGCAGTACTTC
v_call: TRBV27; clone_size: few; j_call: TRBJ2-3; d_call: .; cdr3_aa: CASSLIDTQYF; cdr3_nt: TGTGCCAGCAGTCTTATAGATACGCAGTATTTT
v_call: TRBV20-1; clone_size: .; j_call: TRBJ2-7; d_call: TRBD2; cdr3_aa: CSATPRGRGYEQYF; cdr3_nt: TGCAGTGCTACCCCGCGCGGGAGAGGGTACGAGCAGTACTTC
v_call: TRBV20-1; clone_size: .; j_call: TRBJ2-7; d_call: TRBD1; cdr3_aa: CSARRWDRVRNEQYF; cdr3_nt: TGCAGTGCTAGGAGGTGGGACAGGGTAAGGAACGAGCAGTACTTC
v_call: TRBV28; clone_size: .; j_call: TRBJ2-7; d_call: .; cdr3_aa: CASSPPAYEQYF; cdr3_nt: TGTGCCAGCAGTCCTCCCGCCTACGAGCAGTACTTC
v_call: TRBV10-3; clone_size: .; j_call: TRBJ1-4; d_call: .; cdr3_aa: CAISESTGEKLFF; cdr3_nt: TGTGCCATCAGTGAGTCGACAGGTGAAAAACTGTTTTTT
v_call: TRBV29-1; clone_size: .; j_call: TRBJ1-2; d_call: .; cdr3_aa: CSEGGPEGYTF; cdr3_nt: TGCAGCGAAGGAGGGCCGGAGGGCTACACCTTC
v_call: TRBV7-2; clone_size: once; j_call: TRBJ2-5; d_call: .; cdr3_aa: CASTLTSRQETQYF; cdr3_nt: TGTGCCAGCACTCTGACTAGTAGGCAAGAGACCCAGTACTTC
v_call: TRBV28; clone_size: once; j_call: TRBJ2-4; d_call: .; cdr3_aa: CASRVVNRDPPLEYF; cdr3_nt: TGTGCCAGCAGAGTGGTAAACAGGGATCCTCCTTTGGAGTACTTC
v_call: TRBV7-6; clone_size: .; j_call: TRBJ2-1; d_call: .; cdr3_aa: CASSSGLVEQFF; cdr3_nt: TGTGCCAGCAGCAGCGGGCTGGTTGAGCAGTTCTTC
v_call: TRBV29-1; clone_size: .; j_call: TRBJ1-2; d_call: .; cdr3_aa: CSVEDWSGGYTF; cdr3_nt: TGCAGCGTTGAAGATTGGTCGGGGGGCTACACCTTC
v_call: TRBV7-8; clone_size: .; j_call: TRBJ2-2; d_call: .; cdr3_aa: CASSRKDSISTGELFF; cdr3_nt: TGTGCCAGCAGCCGGAAGGACAGTATCTCCACCGGGGAGCTGTTTTTT
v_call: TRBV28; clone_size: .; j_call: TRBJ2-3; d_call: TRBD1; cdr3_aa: CASPSRQGESTDTQYF; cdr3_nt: TGTGCCAGCCCTTCCCGACAGGGGGAGAGCACAGATACGCAGTATTTT
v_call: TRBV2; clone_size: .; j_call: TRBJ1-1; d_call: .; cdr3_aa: CASSRQLNTEAFF; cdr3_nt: TGTGCCAGCAGTCGACAGCTGAACACTGAAGCTTTCTTT
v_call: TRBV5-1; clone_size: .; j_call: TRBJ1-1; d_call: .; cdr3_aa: CASSLARGETEAFF; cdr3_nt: TGCGCCAGCAGCTTGGCCCGTGGGGAAACTGAAGCTTTCTTT
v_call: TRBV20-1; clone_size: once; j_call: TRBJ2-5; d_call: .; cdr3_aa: CSASTTGGAQYF; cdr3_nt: TGCAGTGCTAGTACCACAGGGGGGGCCCAGTACTTC
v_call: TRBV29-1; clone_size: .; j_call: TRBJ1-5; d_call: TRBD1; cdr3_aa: CSVTGQGNQPQHF; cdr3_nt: TGCAGCGTTACAGGACAGGGCAATCAGCCCCAGCATTTT
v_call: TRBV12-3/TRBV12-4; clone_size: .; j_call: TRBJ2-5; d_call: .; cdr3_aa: CASTPDVGGGETQYF; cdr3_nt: TGTGCCAGCACTCCGGACGTGGGAGGAGGAGAGACCCAGTACTTC
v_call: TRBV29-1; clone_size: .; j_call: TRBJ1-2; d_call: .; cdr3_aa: CSVDIEGKSYGYTF; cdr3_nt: TGCAGCGTTGATATAGAGGGAAAGAGCTATGGCTACACCTTC
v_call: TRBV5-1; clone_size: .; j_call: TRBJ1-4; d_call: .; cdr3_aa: CASSLSATNEKLFF; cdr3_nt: TGCGCCAGCAGCTTGAGTGCAACTAATGAAAAACTGTTTTTT
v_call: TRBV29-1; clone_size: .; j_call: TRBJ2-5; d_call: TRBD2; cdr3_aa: CSANLLAGVRETQYF; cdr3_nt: TGCAGCGCAAACCTACTAGCGGGAGTTAGAGAGACCCAGTACTTC
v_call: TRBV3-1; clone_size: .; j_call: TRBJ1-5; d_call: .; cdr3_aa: CASSPREGPYSNQPQHF; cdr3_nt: TGTGCCAGCAGCCCCCGGGAGGGGCCTTATAGCAATCAGCCCCAGCATTTT
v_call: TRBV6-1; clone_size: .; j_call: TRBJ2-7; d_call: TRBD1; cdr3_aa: CASSETGGLYEQYF; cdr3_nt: TGTGCCAGCAGTGAAACAGGGGGTCTCTACGAGCAGTACTTC
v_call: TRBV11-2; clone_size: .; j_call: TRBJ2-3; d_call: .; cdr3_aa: CASSLGVRENTQYF; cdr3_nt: TGTGCCAGCAGCTTAGGAGTCAGGGAGAATACGCAGTATTTT
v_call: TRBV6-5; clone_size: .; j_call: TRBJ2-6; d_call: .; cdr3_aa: CASSQQGANVLTF; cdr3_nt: TGTGCCAGCAGTCAACAGGGAGCCAACGTCCTGACTTTC
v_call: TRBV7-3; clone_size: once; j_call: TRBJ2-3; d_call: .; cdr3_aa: CASSVYRDWDTQYF; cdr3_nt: TGTGCCAGCAGCGTATATAGGGACTGGGACACGCAGTATTTT
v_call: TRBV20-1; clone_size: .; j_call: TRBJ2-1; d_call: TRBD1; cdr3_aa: CSARDLRGRNEQFF; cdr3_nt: TGCAGTGCTAGAGATCTCAGGGGGCGGAATGAGCAGTTCTTC
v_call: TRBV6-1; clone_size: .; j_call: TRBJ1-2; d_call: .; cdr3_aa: CASSRDTANYGYTF; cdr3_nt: TGTGCCAGCAGTCGGGACACCGCTAACTATGGCTACACCTTC
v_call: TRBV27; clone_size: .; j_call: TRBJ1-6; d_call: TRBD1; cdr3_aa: CASTTLIRDSNSPLHF; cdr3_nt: TGTGCCAGCACAACCCTCATCCGGGACAGCAATTCACCCCTCCACTTT
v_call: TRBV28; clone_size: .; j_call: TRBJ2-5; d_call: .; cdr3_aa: CASSLNRQETQYF; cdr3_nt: TGTGCCAGCAGTTTAAACAGACAAGAGACCCAGTACTTC
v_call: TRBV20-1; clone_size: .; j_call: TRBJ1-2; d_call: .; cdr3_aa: CSAPTSWAGNYGYTF; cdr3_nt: TGCAGTGCTCCAACCTCTTGGGCCGGGAACTATGGCTACACCTTC
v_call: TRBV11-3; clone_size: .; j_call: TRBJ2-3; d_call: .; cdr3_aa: CASRAGTYTDTQYF; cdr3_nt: TGTGCCAGCAGAGCCGGGACTTACACAGATACGCAGTATTTT
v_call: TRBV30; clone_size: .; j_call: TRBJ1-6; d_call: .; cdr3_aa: CAWSGGNSPLHF; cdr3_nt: TGTGCCTGGAGCGGGGGTAATTCACCCCTCCACTTT
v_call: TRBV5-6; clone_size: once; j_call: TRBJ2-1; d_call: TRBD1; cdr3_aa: CASSWTGGNEQFF; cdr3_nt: TGTGCCAGCAGCTGGACAGGGGGAAATGAGCAGTTCTTC
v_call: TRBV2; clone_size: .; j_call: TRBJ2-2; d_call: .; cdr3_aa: CASSDVGPTGELFF; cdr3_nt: TGTGCCAGCAGTGATGTAGGGCCCACCGGGGAGCTGTTTTTT
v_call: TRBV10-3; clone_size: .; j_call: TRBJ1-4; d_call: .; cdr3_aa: CAIRSGDPKEKLFF; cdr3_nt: TGTGCCATTCGGTCGGGAGACCCTAAGGAAAAACTGTTTTTT
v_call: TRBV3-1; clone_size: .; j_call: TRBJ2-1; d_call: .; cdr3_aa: CASSQTWDEQFF; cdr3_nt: TGTGCCAGCAGCCAGACTTGGGATGAGCAGTTCTTC
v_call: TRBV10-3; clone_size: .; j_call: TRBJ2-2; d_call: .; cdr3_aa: CAIRDPGLSTTGELFF; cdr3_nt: TGTGCCATCAGGGATCCGGGACTCTCGACAACCGGGGAGCTGTTTTTT
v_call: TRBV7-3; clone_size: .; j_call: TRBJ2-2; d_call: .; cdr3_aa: CASSLTSGLGELFF; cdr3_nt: TGTGCCAGCAGCTTAACGTCAGGGTTGGGGGAGCTGTTTTTT
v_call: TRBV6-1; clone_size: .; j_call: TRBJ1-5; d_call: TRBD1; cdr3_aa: CASRGTGGGQPQHF; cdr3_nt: TGTGCCAGCCGAGGGACAGGGGGAGGTCAGCCCCAGCATTTT
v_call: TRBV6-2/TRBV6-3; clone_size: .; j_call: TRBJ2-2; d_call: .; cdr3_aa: CASRMGSGAPTGELFF; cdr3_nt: TGTGCCAGCCGAATGGGATCTGGGGCACCCACCGGGGAGCTGTTTTTT
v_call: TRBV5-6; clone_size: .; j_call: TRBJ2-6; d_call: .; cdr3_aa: CASSLRRDGANVLTF; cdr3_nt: TGTGCCAGCAGCCTACGGAGGGACGGGGCCAACGTCCTGACTTTC
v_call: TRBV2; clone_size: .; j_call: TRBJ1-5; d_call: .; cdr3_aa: CASSASGDSNQPQHF; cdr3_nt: TGTGCCAGCAGCGCCTCCGGGGATAGCAATCAGCCCCAGCATTTT